This T cell receptor (beta chain) came from a study of Ad26.COV2.S vaccination and SARS-CoV-2 variants. Study conclusions and caveats: Total T cell responses were possibly underestimated by TCR breadth and depth analyses.

Profiling relied on immunoSEQ multiplex PCR, and the TCRdb table lists in-frame clones only, not all of them. The sample lists roughly 380,000 clones; about 88% were seen once. To note about this clone: Its antigen is undetermined.

Treatment reported: around 19 received Ad26.COV2.S at low or high dose, single or two shots; about five received placebo; per-sample allocation not given. Sampling was done on day 63 after the first vaccine or placebo injection. This CDR3 has 13 amino acids. V dropped 0 bases and J dropped 1 base, with 5 bases sitting between them. Germline V gene data show CDR1 as SGDLS and CDR2 as YYNGEE. The starting material was peripheral blood, obtained in a trial of Ad26.COV2.S vaccine versus placebo. This chain uses TRBV9 with TRBJ2-7; no clear D. This receptor was taken from a person aged 18 to 65 who received the Ad26.COV2.S COVID-19 vaccine or a placebo. The CDR3 DNA is TGTGCCAGCAGCGTAGGACCTTCCTACGAGCAGTACTTC. Protein: CASSVGPSYEQYF.